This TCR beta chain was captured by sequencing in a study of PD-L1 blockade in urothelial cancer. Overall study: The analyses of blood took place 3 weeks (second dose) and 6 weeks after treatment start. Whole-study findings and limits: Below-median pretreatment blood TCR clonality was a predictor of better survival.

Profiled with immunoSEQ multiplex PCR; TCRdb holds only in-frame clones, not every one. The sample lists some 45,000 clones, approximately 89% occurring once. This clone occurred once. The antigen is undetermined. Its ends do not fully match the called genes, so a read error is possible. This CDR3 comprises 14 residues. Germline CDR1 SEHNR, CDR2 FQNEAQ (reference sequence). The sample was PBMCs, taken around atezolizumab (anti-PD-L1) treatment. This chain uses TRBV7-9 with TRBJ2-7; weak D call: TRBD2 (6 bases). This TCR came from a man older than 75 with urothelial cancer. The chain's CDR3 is CASSLAGGSYEQYF. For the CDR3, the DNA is TGTGCCAGCAGCCTAGCCGGAGGGTCCTACGAGCAGTACTTC.